The 7 T cell receptor beta chains below all came from one sample that was sequenced in a study of CDR3 diversity in severe acne. MiXCR was run by TCRdb on the PCR reads, yielding one entry per CDR3 protein. This table holds about 76,000 distinct CDR3 sequences, about 54% found once. Material for sequencing was blood. Every receptor here comes from a male donor in good health, without acne.

Turning to this clonotype: Sequence at one end of the junction differs from germline and may be a read error. The CDR3 spells CASSFLQGDTGELFF. The CDR3 nucleotides read TGTGCTAGCAGCTTTCTACAGGGGGACACCGGGGAGCTGTTTTTT. This chain links TRBV7-7 with TRBJ2-2, with TRBD1 matching over 8 bases. Germline loops: CDR1 SSHAT, CDR2 FNYEAQ (reference sequence). The CDR3 runs 15 residues. The full variable domain, its missing parts supplied by reference TRBV7-7 and TRBJ2-2, is GAGVSQSPRYKVTKRGQDVTLRCDPISSHATLYWYQQALGQGPEFLTYFNYEAQPDKSGLPSDRFSAERPEGSISTLTIQRTEQRDSAMYRCASSFLQGDTGELFFGEGSRLTVL.

J is TRBJ2-5 and V is TRBV20-1, with 12 bases aligning to TRBD2. J was trimmed by 5 bases and V by 0 bases; bases with no gene match: 7. The CDR3 is 16 residues long. CDR1 is DFQATT, CDR2 SNEGSKA, per germline (reference sequence). The CDR3 reads CSARDASGRAEETQYF. The CDR3 bases are TGCAGTGCTAGAGATGCTAGCGGGAGGGCGGAGGAGACCCAGTACTTC.

The rearrangement links TRBV10-1 to TRBJ2-3; 12 nucleotides align to TRBD2. This CDR3 spans 18 amino acids. With 4 bases clipped from V and 2 bases from J, the junction kept 10 bases outside the gene matches. Germline loops: CDR1 WNHNN, CDR2 SYGVQD (reference sequence). The CDR3 bases are TGCGCCAGCAGTGGGCTAGCGGGGGGGCCTTCGTACACAGATACGCAGTATTTT. Encoded protein: CASSGLAGGPSYTDTQYF.

This clonotype showed up just a few times. This rearrangement joins TRBV25-1 to TRBJ1-2; D uncertain. This CDR3 spans 14 amino acids. The germline V and J ends were trimmed by 7 bases and 5 bases, with 17 bases remaining between them. In germline, CDR1 is MGHDK, CDR2 SYGVNS. In nucleotides, the CDR3 is TGTGCCAGCACCCCAACGGCAGCTCTATATGGCTACACCTTC. Its translation: CASTPTAALYGYTF.

On this clonotype itself: The junction differs from germline at one of its ends, possibly a read error. CDR3 sequence: CATSPGQGGPEAFF. CDR3 in DNA: TGTGCCACCAGTCCGGGACAGGGAGGACCTGAAGCTTTCTTT. The chain couples TRBV6-1 to TRBJ1-1; TRBD1 agrees at 9 bases. Looked up from germline, CDR1 is MNHNS and CDR2 is SASEGT. This CDR3 region has 14 residues.

This clonotype was seen only a few times. V gene TRBV15 combines with J gene TRBJ2-5; 11 positions match TRBD1. Germline CDR1 LNHNV, CDR2 YYDKDF (reference sequence). This CDR3 spans 15 amino acids. The V and J ends lost 3 bases and 5 bases, in that order; junction bases with no gene match: 5. The CDR3 here is CATSRAGQGEETQYF. DNA for the CDR3: TGTGCCACCAGCAGGGCGGGACAGGGGGAGGAGACCCAGTACTTC.

This clonotype was picked up a small number of times. This chain joins TRBV2 and TRBJ2-6; maybe TRBD1 (6 bases). Germline V gives CDR1 SNHLY, CDR2 FYNNEI. V dropped 9 bases and J dropped 0 bases, with 27 bases sitting between them. The CDR3 runs to 20 residues. The CDR3 region has the DNA TGTGCCAGACGGTTCAGGGGACGGGGACGTACCAACTCTGGGGCCAACGTCCTGACTTTC. Its protein is CARRFRGRGRTNSGANVLTF.